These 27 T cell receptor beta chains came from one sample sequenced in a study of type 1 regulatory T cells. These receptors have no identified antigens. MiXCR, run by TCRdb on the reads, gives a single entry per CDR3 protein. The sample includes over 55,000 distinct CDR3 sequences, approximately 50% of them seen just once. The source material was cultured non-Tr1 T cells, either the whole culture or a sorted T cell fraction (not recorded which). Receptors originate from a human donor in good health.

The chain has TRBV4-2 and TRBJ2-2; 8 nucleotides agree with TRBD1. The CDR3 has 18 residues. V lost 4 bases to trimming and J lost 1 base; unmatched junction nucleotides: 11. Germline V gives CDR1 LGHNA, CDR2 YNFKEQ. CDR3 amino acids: CASSRSLGGQGNTGELFF. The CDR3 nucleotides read TGTGCCAGCAGCCGCTCTTTAGGAGGACAGGGGAACACCGGGGAGCTGTTTTTT.

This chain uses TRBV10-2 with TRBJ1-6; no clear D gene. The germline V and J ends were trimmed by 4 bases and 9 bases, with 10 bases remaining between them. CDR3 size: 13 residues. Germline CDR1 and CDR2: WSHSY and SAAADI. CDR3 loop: CASSVVVGSPLHF. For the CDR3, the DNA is TGCGCCAGCAGTGTAGTGGTGGGTTCACCCCTCCACTTT.

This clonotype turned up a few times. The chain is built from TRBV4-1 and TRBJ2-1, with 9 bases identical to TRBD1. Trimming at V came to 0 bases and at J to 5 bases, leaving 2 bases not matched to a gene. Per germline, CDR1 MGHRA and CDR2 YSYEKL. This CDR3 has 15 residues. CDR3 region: CASSQDGQGNNEQFF. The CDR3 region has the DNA TGCGCCAGCAGCCAAGATGGACAGGGGAACAATGAGCAGTTCTTC.

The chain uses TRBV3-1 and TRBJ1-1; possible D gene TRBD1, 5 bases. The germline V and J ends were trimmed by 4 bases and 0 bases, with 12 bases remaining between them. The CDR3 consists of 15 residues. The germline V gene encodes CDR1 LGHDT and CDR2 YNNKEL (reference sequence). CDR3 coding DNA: TGTGCCAGCAGCCCTGGGGGGATCATGAACACTGAAGCTTTCTTT. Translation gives CASSPGGIMNTEAFF.

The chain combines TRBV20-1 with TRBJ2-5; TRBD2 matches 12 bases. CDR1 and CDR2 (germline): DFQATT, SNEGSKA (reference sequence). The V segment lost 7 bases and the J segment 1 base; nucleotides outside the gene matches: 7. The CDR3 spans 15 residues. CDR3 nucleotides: TGCAGTGTTACCGGGACTAGCGGGCTCCAAGAGACCCAGTACTTC. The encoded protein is CSVTGTSGLQETQYF.

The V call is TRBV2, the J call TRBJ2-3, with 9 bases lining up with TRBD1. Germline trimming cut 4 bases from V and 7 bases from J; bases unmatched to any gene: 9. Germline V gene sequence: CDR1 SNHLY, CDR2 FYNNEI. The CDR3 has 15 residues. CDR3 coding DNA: TGTGCCAGCAGTGTCGGGGACAGGGTTACAAATACGCAGTATTTT. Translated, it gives CASSVGDRVTNTQYF.

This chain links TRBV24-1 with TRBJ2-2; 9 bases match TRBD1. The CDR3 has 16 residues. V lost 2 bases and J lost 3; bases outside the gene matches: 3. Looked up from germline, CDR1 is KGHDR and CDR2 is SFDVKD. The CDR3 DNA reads TGTGCCACCAGTGATTCGGGACAGGGAGACACCGGGGAGCTGTTTTTT. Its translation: CATSDSGQGDTGELFF.

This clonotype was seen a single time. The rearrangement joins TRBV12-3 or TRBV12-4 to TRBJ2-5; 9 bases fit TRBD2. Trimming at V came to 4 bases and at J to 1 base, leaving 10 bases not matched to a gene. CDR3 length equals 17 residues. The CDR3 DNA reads TGTGCCAGCAGTTGGTCGCTGAGCGGGGGGCCCCAAGAGACCCAGTACTTC. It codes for CASSWSLSGGPQETQYF.

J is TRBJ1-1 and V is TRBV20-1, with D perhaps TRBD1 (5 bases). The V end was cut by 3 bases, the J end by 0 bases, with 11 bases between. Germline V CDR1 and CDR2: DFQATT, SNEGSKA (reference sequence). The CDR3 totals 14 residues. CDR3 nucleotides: TGCAGTGCTAGGACGGGACGGATGAACACTGAAGCTTTCTTT. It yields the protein CSARTGRMNTEAFF.

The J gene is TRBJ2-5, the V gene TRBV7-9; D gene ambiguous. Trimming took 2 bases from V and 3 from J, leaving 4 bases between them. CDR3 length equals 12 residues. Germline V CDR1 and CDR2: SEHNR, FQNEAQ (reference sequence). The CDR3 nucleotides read TGTGCCAGCAGCTTAAAGGAAGAGACCCAGTACTTC. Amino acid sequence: CASSLKEETQYF.

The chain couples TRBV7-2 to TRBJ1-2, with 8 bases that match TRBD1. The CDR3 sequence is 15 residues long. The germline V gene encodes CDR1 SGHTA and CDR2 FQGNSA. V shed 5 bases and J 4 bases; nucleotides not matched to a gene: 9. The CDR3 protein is CASSPGTGFPYGYTF. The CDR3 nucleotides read TGTGCCAGCAGCCCCGGGACAGGCTTTCCCTATGGCTACACCTTC.

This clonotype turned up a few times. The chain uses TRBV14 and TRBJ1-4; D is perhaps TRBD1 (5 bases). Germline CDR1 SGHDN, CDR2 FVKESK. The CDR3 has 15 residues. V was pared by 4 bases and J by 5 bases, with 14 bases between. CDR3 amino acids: CASSPRGRPNEKLFF. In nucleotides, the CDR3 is TGTGCCAGCAGCCCCCGGGGCCGGCCCAATGAAAAACTGTTTTTT.

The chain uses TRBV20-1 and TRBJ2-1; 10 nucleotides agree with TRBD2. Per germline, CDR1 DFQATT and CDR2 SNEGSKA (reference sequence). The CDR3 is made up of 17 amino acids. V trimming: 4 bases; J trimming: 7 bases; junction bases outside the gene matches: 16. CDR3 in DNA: TGCAGTGCTACCAGAATTATAGCGGGGGGCCCCCCAAATGAGCAGTTCTTC. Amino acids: CSATRIIAGGPPNEQFF.

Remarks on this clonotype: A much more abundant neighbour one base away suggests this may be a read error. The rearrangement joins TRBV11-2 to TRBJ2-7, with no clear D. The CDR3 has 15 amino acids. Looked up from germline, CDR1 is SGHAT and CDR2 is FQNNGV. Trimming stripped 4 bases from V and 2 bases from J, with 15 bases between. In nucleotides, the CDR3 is TGTGCCAGCAGCTACCTAGTGGGTCAGACCTACGAGCAGTACTTC. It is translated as CASSYLVGQTYEQYF.

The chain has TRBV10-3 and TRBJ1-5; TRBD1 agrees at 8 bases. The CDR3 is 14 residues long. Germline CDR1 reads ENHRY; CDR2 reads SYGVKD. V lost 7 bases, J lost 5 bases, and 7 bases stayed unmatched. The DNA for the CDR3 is TGTGCCATCAAAGGGACAGGCGAATATCAGCCCCAGCATTTT. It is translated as CAIKGTGEYQPQHF.

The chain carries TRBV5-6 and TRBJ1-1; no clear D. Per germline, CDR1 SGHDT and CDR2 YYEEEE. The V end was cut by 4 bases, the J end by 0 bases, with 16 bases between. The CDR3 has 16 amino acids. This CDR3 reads CASSHLVGAMNTEAFF. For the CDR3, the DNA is TGTGCCAGCAGCCACTTGGTCGGAGCTATGAACACTGAAGCTTTCTTT.

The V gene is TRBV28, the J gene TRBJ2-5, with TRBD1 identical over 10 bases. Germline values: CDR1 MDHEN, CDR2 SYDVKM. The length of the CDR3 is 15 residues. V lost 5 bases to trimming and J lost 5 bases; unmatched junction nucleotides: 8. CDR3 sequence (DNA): TGTGCCAGCAGTATAGGGACAGGGGCGGTGGAGACCCAGTACTTC. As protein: CASSIGTGAVETQYF.

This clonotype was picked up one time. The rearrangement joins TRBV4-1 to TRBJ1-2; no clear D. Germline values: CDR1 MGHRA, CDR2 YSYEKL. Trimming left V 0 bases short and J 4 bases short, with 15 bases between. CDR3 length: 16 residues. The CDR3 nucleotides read TGCGCCAGCAGCCAAGATAGCAATACGCTCAGCTATGGCTACACCTTC. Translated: CASSQDSNTLSYGYTF.

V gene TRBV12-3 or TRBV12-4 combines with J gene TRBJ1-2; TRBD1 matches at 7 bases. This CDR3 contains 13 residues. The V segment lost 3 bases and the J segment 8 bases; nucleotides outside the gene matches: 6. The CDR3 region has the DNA TGTGCCAGCAGTTTTTTGACAGGGTTGGGCTACACCTTC. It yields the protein CASSFLTGLGYTF.

As DNA, the CDR3 is TGTGCCAGCAGCTTGGGGGGTATCAATCAGCCCCAGCATTTT. Its translation is CASSLGGINQPQHF. The rearrangement links TRBV7-2 to TRBJ1-5; perhaps TRBD1 as D (5 bases). The CDR3 is made up of 14 amino acids. The germline CDR1 and CDR2 sequences are SGHTA and FQGNSA. V dropped 3 bases and J dropped 3 bases, with 9 bases sitting between them.

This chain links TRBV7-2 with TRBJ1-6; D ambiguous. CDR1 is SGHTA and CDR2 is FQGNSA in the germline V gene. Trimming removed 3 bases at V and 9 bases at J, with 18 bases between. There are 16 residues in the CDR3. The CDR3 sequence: CASSFWASARVSPLHF. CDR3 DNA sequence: TGTGCCAGCAGCTTTTGGGCGAGTGCCCGAGTTTCACCCCTCCACTTT.

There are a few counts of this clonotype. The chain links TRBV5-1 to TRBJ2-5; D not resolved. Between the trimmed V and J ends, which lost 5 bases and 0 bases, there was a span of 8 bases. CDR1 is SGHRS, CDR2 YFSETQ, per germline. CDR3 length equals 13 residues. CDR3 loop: CASRDLYQETQYF. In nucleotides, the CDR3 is TGCGCCAGCAGGGACCTCTACCAAGAGACCCAGTACTTC.

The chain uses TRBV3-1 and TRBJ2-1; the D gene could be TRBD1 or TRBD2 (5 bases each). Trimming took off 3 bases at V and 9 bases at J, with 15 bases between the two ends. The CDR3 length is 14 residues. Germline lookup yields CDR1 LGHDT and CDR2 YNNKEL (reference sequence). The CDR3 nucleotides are TGTGCCAGCAGCCACCGCCGGGGCCTGAGTGAGCAGTTCTTC. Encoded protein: CASSHRRGLSEQFF.

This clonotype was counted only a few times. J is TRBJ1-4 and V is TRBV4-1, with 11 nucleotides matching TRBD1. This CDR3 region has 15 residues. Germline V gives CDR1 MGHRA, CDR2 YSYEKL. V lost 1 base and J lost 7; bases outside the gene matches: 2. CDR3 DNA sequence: TGCGCCAGCAGCCAAGGGGACAGGGGGAGTGAAAAACTGTTTTTT. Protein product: CASSQGDRGSEKLFF.

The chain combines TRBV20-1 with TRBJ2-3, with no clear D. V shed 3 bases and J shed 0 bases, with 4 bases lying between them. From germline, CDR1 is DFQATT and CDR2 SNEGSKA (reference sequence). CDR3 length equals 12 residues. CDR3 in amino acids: CSASGSTDTQYF. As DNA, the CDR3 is TGCAGTGCTAGCGGTAGCACAGATACGCAGTATTTT.

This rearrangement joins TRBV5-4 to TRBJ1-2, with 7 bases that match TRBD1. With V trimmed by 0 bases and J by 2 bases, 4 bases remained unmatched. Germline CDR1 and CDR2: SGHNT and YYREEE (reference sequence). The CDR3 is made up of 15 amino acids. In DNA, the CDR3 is TGTGCCAGCAGCTTGGGAAGGGGGCGAAACTATGGCTACACCTTC. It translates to CASSLGRGRNYGYTF.

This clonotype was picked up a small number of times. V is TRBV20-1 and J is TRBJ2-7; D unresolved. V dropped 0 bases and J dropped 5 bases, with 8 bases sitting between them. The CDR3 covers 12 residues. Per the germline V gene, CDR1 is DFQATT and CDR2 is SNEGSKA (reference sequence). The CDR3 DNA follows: TGCAGTGCTAGAGATGACGGCCACGAGCAGTACTTC. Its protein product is CSARDDGHEQYF.